This passage covers 24 T cell receptor beta chains from one sample sequenced in a study of cytomegalovirus exposure and HLA in healthy donors. A multiplex PCR was run with 60 Vbeta primers and 13 Jbeta primers. Method: immunoSEQ multiplex PCR; TCRdb's copy keeps in-frame clones and lacks some. Seen in this sample are about 43,000 clones; the ten most common clones hold around 1.8%. Sequenced: PBMCs. The receptors were gathered from a woman aged 25-40 years in good health and CMV-seronegative.

The genes are TRBV30 and TRBJ2-1, with 14 positions matching TRBD2. The CDR3 is 16 amino acids. The germline V gene encodes CDR1 GTSNPN and CDR2 SVGIG (reference sequence). J gave up 9 bases and V 0 bases, and 7 bases lay outside the gene matches. The CDR3 DNA sequence: TGTGCCTGGAGTGTGGGGGGACTAGCGGGAGTTGGTGAGCAGTTCTTC. Translating it yields CAWSVGGLAGVGEQFF. Full variable domain (outside the CDR3, taken from reference TRBV30 and TRBJ2-1): SQTIHQWPATLVQPVGSPLSLECTVEGTSNPNLYWYRQAAGRGLQLLFYSVGIGQISSEVPQNLSASRPQDRQFILSSKKLLLSDSGFYLCAWSVGGLAGVGEQFFGPGTRLTVL.

The chain carries TRBV6-1 and TRBJ1-2; 8 nucleotides line up with TRBD1. The germline V gene encodes CDR1 MNHNS and CDR2 SASEGT. Unmatched junction bases numbered 10, after V lost 0 bases and J lost 4 bases. The CDR3 covers 17 residues. The CDR3 reads CASSEATWTGIIYGYTF. DNA of the CDR3: TGTGCCAGCAGTGAAGCGACATGGACAGGGATTATCTATGGCTACACCTTC.

The chain is built from TRBV7-9 and TRBJ2-5; D remains unclear. V was trimmed by 4 bases and J by 4 bases, leaving 10 bases between them. The germline V gene encodes CDR1 SEHNR and CDR2 FQNEAQ (reference sequence). This CDR3 spans 13 amino acids. For the CDR3, the DNA is TGTGCCAGCAGCTCCCAGTATATAGAGACCCAGTACTTC. Its protein is CASSSQYIETQYF.

This rearrangement joins TRBV28 to TRBJ1-2; TRBD1 might be the D (5 bases). The CDR3 is 14 amino acids. Germline V gene lookup returns CDR1 MDHEN and CDR2 SYDVKM. The V gene lost 0 bases and the J gene lost 6 bases, with 11 bases spanning the gap. The CDR3 is CASSLWQGLHGYTF. In DNA form, the CDR3 reads TGTGCCAGCAGTTTATGGCAGGGTCTCCATGGCTACACCTTC.

The rearrangement joins TRBV5-4 to TRBJ2-7; D ambiguous. The CDR3 consists of 11 residues. Trimming stripped 3 bases from V and 2 bases from J, with 3 bases between. Germline V gene data show CDR1 as SGHNT and CDR2 as YYREEE (reference sequence). The DNA for the CDR3 is TGTGCCAGCAGCTCTCCCTACGAGCAGTACTTC. Its protein product is CASSSPYEQYF.

The genes are TRBV5-1 and TRBJ2-2; possible D gene TRBD2, 6 bases. CDR3 length: 14 residues. The germline CDR1 and CDR2 sequences are SGHRS and YFSETQ. With 0 bases removed from V and 3 bases from J, the gap between germline ends came to 6 bases. The CDR3 sequence is CASSLAGDTGELFF. CDR3 coding DNA: TGCGCCAGCAGCTTGGCGGGGGACACCGGGGAGCTGTTTTTT. Combining the CDR3 with reference TRBV5-1 and TRBJ2-2 gives the whole variable domain KAGVTQTPRYLIKTRGQQVTLSCSPISGHRSVSWYQQTPGQGLQFLFEYFSETQRNKGNFPGRFSGRQFSNSRSEMNVSTLELGDSALYLCASSLAGDTGELFFGEGSRLTVL.

V usage is TRBV18 and J usage is TRBJ2-5, with TRBD2 matching 12 bases. J was trimmed by 5 bases and V by 6 bases; bases with no gene match: 10. Germline CDR1 and CDR2: KGHSH and LQKENI. The CDR3 is made up of 16 amino acids. CDR3 nucleotides: TGTGCCAGCTCGCCCCCGACTAGCGGGAGAGGGGAGACCCAGTACTTC. Amino acid sequence: CASSPPTSGRGETQYF.

The J gene is TRBJ1-1, the V gene TRBV9, with D perhaps matching TRBD1 (6 bases). Trimming shortened V by 4 bases and J by 4 bases, and 14 bases separated the two germline ends. The CDR3 sequence is 14 residues long. In germline, CDR1 is SGDLS, CDR2 YYNGEE. The CDR3 bases are TGTGCCAGCAGCCTAGGGGGGCCGAGCACTGAAGCTTTCTTT. Protein product: CASSLGGPSTEAFF.

The DNA for the CDR3 is TGCGCCAGCAGCCAAGCGGAGACAGGAGTATACAATGAGCAGTTCTTC. As protein: CASSQAETGVYNEQFF. V is TRBV4-1 and J is TRBJ2-1; TRBD1 might be the D (6 bases). The CDR3 length is 16 residues. The germline V gene encodes CDR1 MGHRA and CDR2 YSYEKL. The V gene lost 1 base and the J gene lost 4 bases, with 14 bases spanning the gap.

The rearrangement joins TRBV19 to TRBJ2-7, with TRBD2 matching 8 bases. CDR3 size: 15 residues. Germline loops: CDR1 LNHDA, CDR2 SQIVND (reference sequence). Germline trimming cut 7 bases from V and 0 bases from J; bases unmatched to any gene: 8. The CDR3 loop reads CASTRGGGSSYEQYF. The CDR3 DNA follows: TGTGCCAGTACCCGCGGCGGGGGGAGCTCCTACGAGCAGTACTTC.

The gene calls are TRBV6-4 and TRBJ2-3, with D maybe TRBD2 (6 bases). Germline V gives CDR1 MRHNA, CDR2 SNTAGT. The CDR3 runs to 14 residues. V lost 3 bases to trimming and J lost 4 bases, with 11 bases between them. The CDR3 DNA is TGTGCCAGCAGTGATAGGGGAGGCCCAGATACGCAGTATTTT. The encoded protein is CASSDRGGPDTQYF.

The chain is built from TRBV15 and TRBJ1-1; maybe TRBD1 (5 bases). The CDR3 runs to 14 residues. The germline V gene has CDR1 LNHNV and CDR2 YYDKDF (reference sequence). V lost 7 bases and J 0 bases, leaving 12 bases between the germline ends. CDR3 DNA: TGTGCCACCAACGTAGGGGTTATGAACACTGAAGCTTTCTTT. Translating it yields CATNVGVMNTEAFF. The full variable domain, its missing parts supplied by reference TRBV15 and TRBJ1-1, is DAMVIQNPRYQVTQFGKPVTLSCSQTLNHNVMYWYQQKSSQAPKLLFHYYDKDFNNEADTPDNFQSRRPNTSFCFLDIRSPGLGDTAMYLCATNVGVMNTEAFFGQGTRLTVV.

The rearrangement uses TRBV6-5 and TRBJ1-4; 10 bases agree with TRBD1. The CDR3 totals 14 residues. Trimming cost V 4 bases and J 7 bases; bases outside gene matches: 3. The V gene's germline CDR1 is MNHEY and CDR2 SVGAGI. CDR3 DNA sequence: TGTGCCAGCAGTTCCGACAGGGGGCTTGAAAAACTGTTTTTT. This codes for CASSSDRGLEKLFF.

This rearrangement joins TRBV4-1 to TRBJ2-7; TRBD1 might be the D (6 bases). This CDR3 has 14 amino acids. CDR1 and CDR2 (germline): MGHRA, YSYEKL. V lost 2 bases and J lost 2, with 10 bases in between. CDR3 region: CASSQRRDTYEQYF. For the CDR3, the DNA is TGCGCCAGCAGCCAACGACGGGACACCTACGAGCAGTACTTC.

V gene TRBV9 combines with J gene TRBJ2-7; 12 bases are shared with TRBD1. The CDR3 is 14 amino acids. From germline, CDR1 is SGDLS and CDR2 YYNGEE. Trimming removed 2 bases from V and 7 bases from J; junction bases left unmatched: 4. The CDR3 here is CASSVGQGAQEQYF. CDR3 nucleotide sequence: TGTGCCAGCAGCGTGGGACAGGGGGCGCAAGAGCAGTACTTC.

V and J are TRBV9 and TRBJ1-1; perhaps TRBD1 as D (6 bases). Between the trimmed V and J ends, which lost 4 bases and 4 bases, there was a span of 14 bases. CDR3 length equals 14 residues. Looked up from germline, CDR1 is SGDLS and CDR2 is YYNGEE. CDR3 coding DNA: TGTGCCAGCAGCAACAGGGCTGGAAGCACTGAAGCTTTCTTT. Translating gives CASSNRAGSTEAFF.

The CDR3 region is CASSQGRDYRRYEQYF. The CDR3 region has the DNA TGTGCCAGCAGCCAAGGCCGGGACTACCGGAGGTACGAGCAGTACTTC. The chain links TRBV4-2 to TRBJ2-7; 7 bases agree with TRBD2. V was clipped by 1 base and J by 4 bases; unmatched bases: 10. The CDR3 is made up of 16 amino acids. CDR1 is LGHNA and CDR2 is YNFKEQ in the germline V gene.

V usage is TRBV4-3 and J usage is TRBJ2-2; TRBD2 aligns across 15 bases. The CDR3 runs 20 residues. The junction had 12 bases not matched to a gene; V was cut back by 4 bases and J by 3 bases. CDR1 LGHNA and CDR2 YSLEER come from the germline V gene. The CDR3 reads CASSPHPPGLAGGDTGELFF. As DNA, the CDR3 is TGCGCCAGCAGCCCTCATCCCCCGGGACTAGCGGGAGGAGACACCGGGGAGCTGTTTTTT.

The V call is TRBV6-5, the J call TRBJ1-4; 8 nucleotides line up with TRBD1. This CDR3 spans 13 amino acids. Germline loops: CDR1 MNHEY, CDR2 SVGAGI. Trimming took 6 bases from V and 5 from J; bases not matched to a gene: 2. CDR3 in DNA: TGTGCCAGCAGGGACAGGGTGAATGAAAAACTGTTTTTT. It specifies CASRDRVNEKLFF.

This rearrangement joins TRBV5-1 to TRBJ2-1, with 7 bases identical to TRBD2. Germline loops: CDR1 SGHRS, CDR2 YFSETQ. V was clipped by 7 bases and J by 3 bases; unmatched bases: 7. The CDR3 loop spans 14 amino acids. The CDR3 DNA reads as TGCGCCAGCGGCGGACTAGAGGGCTACAATGAGCAGTTCTTC. Translated: CASGGLEGYNEQFF.

This rearrangement joins TRBV4-2 to TRBJ2-1; 9 bases fit TRBD1. The CDR3 runs 17 residues. Per germline, CDR1 LGHNA and CDR2 YNFKEQ. V trimming: 1 base; J trimming: 6 bases; junction bases outside the gene matches: 10. The DNA for the CDR3 is TGTGCCAGCAGCCAAGGGGGGCTAAGGGACAGGGCCAATGAGCAGTTCTTC. Translated, it gives CASSQGGLRDRANEQFF.

V gene TRBV7-3 combines with J gene TRBJ2-7; no clear D. Trimming pared 5 bases from V and 4 bases from J, leaving 12 bases between. This CDR3 has 13 amino acids. In germline, CDR1 is SGHTA, CDR2 FQGTGA. The CDR3 is CASSRNLGYEQYF. The DNA of the CDR3 is TGTGCCAGCAGCCGTAACCTCGGGTACGAGCAGTACTTC.

The CDR3 sequence is CASSFRDSTAGELFF. The CDR3 DNA follows: TGCGCCAGCAGCTTCCGGGACAGTACGGCCGGGGAGCTGTTTTTT. This rearrangement joins TRBV5-1 to TRBJ2-2; TRBD1 matches at 7 bases. This CDR3 has 15 amino acids. Germline-derived CDR1 and CDR2 are SGHRS and YFSETQ. The V segment lost 2 bases and the J segment 6 bases; nucleotides outside the gene matches: 7.

This chain connects TRBV5-1 to TRBJ1-2, with 8 bases that match TRBD1. Germline CDR1 and CDR2: SGHRS and YFSETQ. CDR3 length: 18 residues. The junction had 12 bases not matched to a gene; V was cut back by 1 base and J by 1 base. DNA for the CDR3: TGCGCCAGCAGCTTGTTGATCCCAGGGGGCGCCTATAACTATGGCTACACCTTC. Protein product: CASSLLIPGGAYNYGYTF.